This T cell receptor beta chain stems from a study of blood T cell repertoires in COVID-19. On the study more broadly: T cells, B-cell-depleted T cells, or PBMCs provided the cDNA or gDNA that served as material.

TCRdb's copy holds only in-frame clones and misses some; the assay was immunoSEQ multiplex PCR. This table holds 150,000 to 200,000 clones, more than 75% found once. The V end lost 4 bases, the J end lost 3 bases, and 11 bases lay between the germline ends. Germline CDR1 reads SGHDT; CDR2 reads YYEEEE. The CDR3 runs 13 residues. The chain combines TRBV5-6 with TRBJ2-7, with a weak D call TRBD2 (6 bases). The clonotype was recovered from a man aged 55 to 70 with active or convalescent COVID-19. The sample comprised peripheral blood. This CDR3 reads CASSRSGVYEQYF. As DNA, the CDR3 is TGTGCCAGCAGCCGCTCGGGGGTCTACGAGCAGTACTTC.